This T cell receptor beta chain came from a study of T cells after yellow fever vaccination. Across the study: Those fractions that held only low numbers of cells were prepared using the SMART-Seq v4 Ultra Low Input RNA kit.

This clonotype has a handful of counts. Its antigen is not known. Study findings and constraints: Just a small share of clonotypes turned up in the CD4 compartment as well as the CD8 compartment.

5'RACE template switching produced TCR cDNA carrying a universal primer site and UMIs. Using its own MiXCR run on the 5' RACE reads, TCRdb lists one record per CDR3 protein. The table includes 120,000 or so distinct CDR3 sequences, nearly 15% detected once. CDR3 length: 14 amino acids. The germline CDR1 and CDR2 sequences are SGHVS and FNYEAQ. With V trimmed by 5 bases and J by 2 bases, 5 bases remained unmatched. This receptor was identified in a man aged 18 to 30 who received the YFV17D yellow fever vaccine. The V call is TRBV7-6, the J call TRBJ2-5; 7 bases are a match to TRBD1. The input for sequencing was CD8+ T cells sorted from PBMCs, taken 5 days after the yellow fever booster vaccination. The CDR3 DNA reads as TGTGCCAGCAGCGGATACAGGGGACAAGAGACCCAGTACTTC. Its protein is CASSGYRGQETQYF.